One sample yielded the 15 T cell receptor beta chains listed below, sequenced in a study of metastatic and nonmetastatic thyroid tumors. There were no patients who had received any treatment before thyroid surgery. TCRdb reprocessed the PCR reads via MiXCR. The table shows 17,000 or so clones, with roughly 25% occurring only once. The sample was adjacent normal tissue. These receptors all stem from a female donor with papillary thyroid cancer or a benign thyroid nodule (not recorded which). Some clones in this sample may be carry-over from other donors' samples.

This clone was found a few times. The DNA for the CDR3 is TGTGCCAGCAGTTTATCAAGGTTATCCTACGAGCAGTACTTC. Its translation: CASSLSRLSYEQYF. This rearrangement joins TRBV28 to TRBJ2-7, with D hard to call. CDR1 is MDHEN, CDR2 SYDVKM, per germline. The CDR3 totals 14 residues. V was trimmed by 1 base and J by 1 base, leaving 8 bases between them.

This clone is termed medium-sized. V gene TRBV7-6 combines with J gene TRBJ2-5; no firm D call. The CDR3 length is 14 residues. The V end lost 5 bases, the J end lost 5 bases, and 15 bases lay between the germline ends. CDR1 and CDR2 from the germline V gene are SGHVS and FNYEAQ. This CDR3 is CASSLSGDRETQYF. The CDR3 nucleotides read TGTGCCAGCAGCCTCTCTGGTGACCGGGAGACCCAGTACTTC. Complete variable domain (other parts from reference TRBV7-6 and TRBJ2-5): GAGVSQSPRYKVTKRGQDVALRCDPISGHVSLYWYRQALGQGPEFLTYFNYEAQQDKSGLPNDRFSAERPEGSISTLTIQRTEQRDSAMYRCASSLSGDRETQYFGPGTRLLVL.

This clone was seen a handful of times. The chain joins TRBV15 to TRBJ2-2, with D perhaps matching TRBD2 (7 bases). The V end lost 3 bases, the J end lost 4 bases, and 15 bases lay between the germline ends. Germline V gives CDR1 LNHNV, CDR2 YYDKDF (reference sequence). The CDR3 length is 16 residues. The CDR3 DNA is TGTGCCACCAGCAGGGGGGAGGGGGTAGGCACCGGGGAGCTGTTTTTT. Translating gives CATSRGEGVGTGELFF.

This clone was observed many times. The chain is built from TRBV12-3 or TRBV12-4 and TRBJ2-6; D is undetermined. The CDR3 contains 15 residues. V was cut by 6 bases and J by 0 bases, with 9 bases left in between. Here the CDR3 reads CASSYRRSGANVLTF. The CDR3 DNA is TGTGCCAGCAGCTATCGGCGCTCTGGGGCCAACGTCCTGACTTTC.

The chain links TRBV12-5 to TRBJ1-2, with 9 bases fitting TRBD1. Germline V gene data show CDR1 as LGHNT and CDR2 as FRNRAP. The CDR3 has 14 amino acids. V dropped 3 bases and J dropped 5; count of bases not matched to a gene: 4. The CDR3 nucleotides are TGTGCTAGTGGTTTCACCGGGACAGGGTATGGCTACACCTTC. Translation: CASGFTGTGYGYTF. Full variable domain (outside the CDR3, taken from reference TRBV12-5 and TRBJ1-2): DARVTQTPRHKVTEMGQEVTMRCQPILGHNTVFWYRQTMMQGLELLAYFRNRAPLDDSGMPKDRFSAEMPDATLATLKIQPSEPRDSAVYFCASGFTGTGYGYTFGSGTRLTVV.

In its sample, this clone was seen a few times. The chain recombines TRBV6-1 with TRBJ2-7; a possible D gene is TRBD2 (6 bases). This CDR3 spans 15 amino acids. The germline V gene has CDR1 MNHNS and CDR2 SASEGT. V shed 5 bases and J shed 3 bases, with 17 bases lying between them. Here the CDR3 DNA reads TGTGCCAGCAGTTTGTACCGGGACTTCAACTACGAGCAGTACTTC. Translating it yields CASSLYRDFNYEQYF.

The chain combines TRBV6-2 or TRBV6-3 with TRBJ2-7; no clear D gene. CDR1 is MNHEY and CDR2 is SVGEGT in the germline V gene. Trimming removed 6 bases at V and 4 bases at J, with 19 bases between. The CDR3 runs 15 residues. The CDR3 loop reads CASSIKATALYEQYF. DNA of the CDR3: TGTGCCAGCAGCATTAAGGCTACAGCATTATACGAGCAGTACTTC.

This clone was detected a few times. The chain employs TRBV5-1 and TRBJ2-7, with D possibly matching TRBD2 (6 bases). The CDR3 length is 15 residues. Germline V gives CDR1 SGHRS, CDR2 YFSETQ. Trimming removed 7 bases from V and 0 bases from J, with 17 bases in between. As DNA, the CDR3 is TGCGCCAGCCGATCCGGGACTGCCAACTCCTACGAGCAGTACTTC. Its protein is CASRSGTANSYEQYF.

V is TRBV4-1 and J is TRBJ1-5; a weak D match, TRBD1 (5 bases). The CDR3 runs to 14 residues. Trimming left V 0 bases short and J 2 bases short, with 5 bases between. Germline assignment: CDR1 MGHRA and CDR2 YSYEKL. CDR3 in amino acids: CASSQEGGNQPQHF. CDR3 DNA sequence: TGCGCCAGCAGCCAAGAAGGGGGCAATCAGCCCCAGCATTTT.

This clone has more than one count but fewer than ten. The CDR3 region has the DNA TGTGCCAGCACCTACGGGAGTAACACAGATACGCAGTATTTT. Its protein product is CASTYGSNTDTQYF. The chain uses TRBV6-5 and TRBJ2-3, with TRBD2 as a possible D gene (6 bases). V was pared by 7 bases and J by 2 bases, with 13 bases between. From germline, CDR1 is MNHEY and CDR2 SVGAGI. The CDR3 loop spans 14 amino acids.

The rearrangement joins TRBV10-1 to TRBJ2-3, with 9 bases aligning to TRBD2. Trimming took 5 bases from V and 1 from J; bases not matched to a gene: 4. This CDR3 has 15 amino acids. The germline V gene has CDR1 WNHNN and CDR2 SYGVQD (reference sequence). CDR3 sequence: CASSIAGDGTDTQYF. CDR3 DNA: TGCGCCAGCAGTATAGCGGGGGATGGCACAGATACGCAGTATTTT.

This clone occurred many times. The rearrangement joins TRBV4-1 to TRBJ2-1; perhaps TRBD2 as D (5 bases). CDR1 and CDR2 from the germline V gene are MGHRA and YSYEKL. Trimming took 0 bases from V and 4 from J, leaving 13 bases between them. This CDR3 comprises 16 residues. The CDR3 is CASSQEKGADYNEQFF. The CDR3 DNA sequence: TGCGCCAGCAGCCAAGAAAAGGGAGCGGATTACAATGAGCAGTTCTTC.

A few counts support this clone. This rearrangement joins TRBV5-5 to TRBJ2-1; perhaps TRBD1 as D (5 bases). Germline values: CDR1 SGHKS, CDR2 YYEKEE (reference sequence). V was clipped by 0 bases and J by 3 bases, with 10 bases between them. The CDR3 loop spans 15 amino acids. CDR3 DNA: TGTGCCAGCAGCTTGGTCCAGGGTCGCTACAATGAGCAGTTCTTC. Translating it yields CASSLVQGRYNEQFF.

There are many counts of this clone. V and J are TRBV28 and TRBJ2-7; D may be TRBD1 or TRBD2 (6 bases each). The CDR3 consists of 17 residues. From germline, CDR1 is MDHEN and CDR2 SYDVKM. Trimming removed 8 bases at V and 3 bases at J, with 26 bases between. CDR3 sequence: CASRSGGPIRYLYEQYF. The CDR3 DNA reads TGTGCCAGCCGATCCGGGGGCCCGATCCGATACCTCTACGAGCAGTACTTC. Variable domain in full (rest from reference TRBV28 and TRBJ2-7): DVKVTQSSRYLVKRTGEKVFLECVQDMDHENMFWYRQDPGLGLRLIYFSYDVKMKEKGDIPEGYSVSREKKERFSLILESASTNQTSMYLCASRSGGPIRYLYEQYFGPGTRLTVT.

With regard to this clone: Likely a read error: the CDR3 ends without its conserved phenylalanine or tryptophan. The gene calls are TRBV20-1 and TRBJ2-1; possible D gene TRBD2, 6 bases. The CDR3 has 14 residues. Germline loops: CDR1 DFQATT, CDR2 SNEGSKA (reference sequence). Trimming removed 3 bases at V and 4 bases at J, with 13 bases between. The CDR3 DNA reads as TGCAGTGCTAGCTCAAGCGGGCCTTACAATGAGCAGTTCGTC. This encodes CSASSSGPYNEQFV.